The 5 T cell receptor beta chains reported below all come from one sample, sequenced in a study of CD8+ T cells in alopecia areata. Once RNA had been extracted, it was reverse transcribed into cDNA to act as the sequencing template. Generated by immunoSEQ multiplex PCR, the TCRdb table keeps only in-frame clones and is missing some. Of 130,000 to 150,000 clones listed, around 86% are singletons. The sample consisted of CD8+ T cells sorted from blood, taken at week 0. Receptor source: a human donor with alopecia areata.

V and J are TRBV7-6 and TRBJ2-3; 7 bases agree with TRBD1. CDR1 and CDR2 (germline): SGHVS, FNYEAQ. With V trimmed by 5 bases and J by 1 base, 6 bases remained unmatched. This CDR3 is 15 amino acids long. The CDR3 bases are TGTGCCAGCAGCATATACGGACAGGGCACAGATACGCAGTATTTT. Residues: CASSIYGQGTDTQYF. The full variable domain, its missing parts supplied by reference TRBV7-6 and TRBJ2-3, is GAGVSQSPRYKVTKRGQDVALRCDPISGHVSLYWYRQALGQGPEFLTYFNYEAQQDKSGLPNDRFSAERPEGSISTLTIQRTEQRDSAMYRCASSIYGQGTDTQYFGPGTRLTVL.

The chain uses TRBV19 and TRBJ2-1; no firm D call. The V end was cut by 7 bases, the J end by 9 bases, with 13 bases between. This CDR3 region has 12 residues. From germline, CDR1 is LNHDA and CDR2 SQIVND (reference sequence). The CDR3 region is CASKHGVGEQFF. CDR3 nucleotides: TGTGCCAGTAAGCATGGGGTAGGTGAGCAGTTCTTC.

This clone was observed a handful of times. The CDR3 nucleotides read TGCGCCAGCAGCTTGATGCAGGGGGTGGGGAACACTGAAGCTTTCTTT. The encoded protein is CASSLMQGVGNTEAFF. The V and J genes are TRBV5-1 and TRBJ1-1; 7 bases are shared with TRBD1. V lost 1 base, J lost 1 base, and 7 bases stayed unmatched. The CDR3 is made up of 16 amino acids. The germline V gene encodes CDR1 SGHRS and CDR2 YFSETQ.

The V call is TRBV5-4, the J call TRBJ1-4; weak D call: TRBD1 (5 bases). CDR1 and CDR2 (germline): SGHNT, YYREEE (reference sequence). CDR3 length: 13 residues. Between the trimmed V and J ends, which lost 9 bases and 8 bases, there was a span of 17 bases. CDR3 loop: CATSSGVEEKLFF. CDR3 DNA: TGTGCCACTTCTTCGGGGGTTGAGGAAAAACTGTTTTTT.

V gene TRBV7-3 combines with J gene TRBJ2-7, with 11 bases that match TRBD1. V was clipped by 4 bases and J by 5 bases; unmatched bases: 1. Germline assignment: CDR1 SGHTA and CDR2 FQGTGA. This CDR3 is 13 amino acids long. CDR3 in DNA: TGTGCCAGCAGCTGGACAGGGGGCAACGAGCAGTACTTC. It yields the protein CASSWTGGNEQYF.